What follows are 17 T cell receptor beta chains derived from one specimen sequenced in a study of blood T cells in healthy people across ages. A J-beta primer mix and a sample-barcoded 5' primer were used in a second PCR of about 7 to 12 cycles. TCRdb processed the 5' RACE reads anew with MiXCR; each CDR3 protein has one entry. The profile covers more than 550,000 distinct CDR3 sequences, with about a fifth appearing a single time and 22% taken by the ten largest. Specimen: blood. These receptors all stem from a man aged 65 to 79 in good health.

V usage is TRBV10-3 and J usage is TRBJ2-5; weak D call: TRBD2 (6 bases). The CDR3 loop spans 11 amino acids. V was clipped by 4 bases and J by 11 bases, with 11 bases between them. Germline values: CDR1 ENHRY, CDR2 SYGVKD. This CDR3 is CAISAREEQYF. CDR3 nucleotides: TGTGCCATCAGTGCCAGGGAGGAGCAGTACTTC.

The rearrangement joins TRBV28 to TRBJ1-2; D gene ambiguous. Germline values: CDR1 MDHEN, CDR2 SYDVKM. Trimming shortened V by 2 bases and J by 0 bases, and 13 bases separated the two germline ends. This CDR3 spans 16 amino acids. Here the CDR3 DNA reads TGTGCCAGCAGTTTAACGGGCGGGGAAGCTAACTATGGCTACACCTTC. Protein sequence: CASSLTGGEANYGYTF.

The rearrangement links TRBV28 to TRBJ1-2, with unresolved D. Looked up from germline, CDR1 is MDHEN and CDR2 is SYDVKM. The V gene lost 4 bases and the J gene lost 8 bases, with 14 bases spanning the gap. The CDR3 is 13 residues long. The CDR3 DNA is TGTGCCAGCAGTTCTCGACCTAAGGACGGCTACACCTTC. Its translation: CASSSRPKDGYTF.

V and J are TRBV7-8 and TRBJ2-3, with 7 bases identical to TRBD1. The CDR3 is 14 amino acids. Losses at the gene ends were 5 bases for V and 4 bases for J; bases not matched to a gene: 6. CDR1 is SGHVS, CDR2 FQNEAQ, per germline. CDR3 loop: CASSLQGIADTQYF. Here the CDR3 DNA reads TGTGCCAGCAGCCTACAGGGGATTGCAGATACGCAGTATTTT.

This clonotype was recorded a few times. J is TRBJ2-3 and V is TRBV7-9, with 10 bases matching TRBD2. The CDR3 spans 15 residues. J gave up 7 bases and V 5 bases, and 9 bases lay outside the gene matches. The germline V gene has CDR1 SEHNR and CDR2 FQNEAQ (reference sequence). In DNA, the CDR3 is TGTGCCAGCAGCACGGGGAGCGGGGGGGCACATACGCAGTATTTT. It is translated as CASSTGSGGAHTQYF.

The table lists this clonotype with a few counts. The rearrangement joins TRBV10-3 to TRBJ2-1; 7 bases are shared with TRBD2. The J segment lost 6 bases and the V segment lost 3 bases, leaving 8 bases of the junction unmatched. Germline CDR1 is ENHRY and CDR2 is SYGVKD. The CDR3 totals 15 residues. CDR3 bases: TGTGCCATCAGTGATCCGGGGGAGGGTACCAATGAGCAGTTCTTC. It encodes CAISDPGEGTNEQFF.

This chain joins TRBV2 and TRBJ2-2; 7 bases are a match to TRBD1. There are 15 residues in the CDR3. Trimming removed 6 bases from V and 6 bases from J; junction bases left unmatched: 10. CDR1 is SNHLY and CDR2 is FYNNEI in the germline V gene. The CDR3 region has the DNA TGTGCCAGCAGGGGACAGTTTTTGGCGCCCGGGGAGCTGTTTTTT. Protein sequence: CASRGQFLAPGELFF.

This clonotype was picked up a small number of times. The V and J genes are TRBV19 and TRBJ1-1; tentatively, D is TRBD1 (6 bases). The germline V gene has CDR1 LNHDA and CDR2 SQIVND (reference sequence). This CDR3 region has 13 residues. V was clipped by 4 bases and J by 4 bases, with 10 bases between them. In nucleotides, the CDR3 is TGTGCCAGTAGTAATCAGGGGCTCACTGAAGCTTTCTTT. It encodes CASSNQGLTEAFF.

This clonotype was seen more than once but under ten times. This chain joins TRBV7-2 and TRBJ2-5, with a possible D match to TRBD2 (5 bases). The last part of the DNA fits TRBJ2-1 better; the J call may be wrong. The CDR3 is 13 amino acids. The germline gives CDR1 SGHTA, CDR2 FQGNSA. The CDR3 DNA is TGTGCCAGCAGCGAGGGTTCAACGAATGAGCAGTTCTTC. As protein: CASSEGSTNEQFF.

V and J are TRBV7-9 and TRBJ2-3, with TRBD1 identical over 8 bases. Germline V gene sequence: CDR1 SEHNR, CDR2 FQNEAQ (reference sequence). The CDR3 runs to 15 residues. V gave up 4 bases and J gave up 0 bases; unmatched junction bases: 3. CDR3 sequence (DNA): TGTGCCAGCAGCTCCAGACAGGGGAGCACAGATACGCAGTATTTT. Protein sequence: CASSSRQGSTDTQYF. The full variable domain, rest sourced from reference TRBV7-9 and TRBJ2-3, is DTGVSQNPRHKITKRGQNVTFRCDPISEHNRLYWYRQTLGQGPEFLTYFQNEAQLEKSRLLSDRFSAERPKGSFSTLEIQRTEQGDSAMYLCASSSRQGSTDTQYFGPGTRLTVL.

The chain combines TRBV7-2 with TRBJ2-1, with 7 bases aligning to TRBD2. Germline CDR1 and CDR2: SGHTA and FQGNSA. V dropped 5 bases and J dropped 9; count of bases not matched to a gene: 19. This CDR3 is 17 amino acids long. This chain's CDR3 is CASSAPRIGGVWIEQFF. The CDR3 region has the DNA TGTGCCAGCAGCGCCCCCCGGATTGGGGGGGTGTGGATTGAGCAGTTCTTC. The entire variable domain, with the rest obtained from reference TRBV7-2 and TRBJ2-1, is as follows: GAGVSQSPSNKVTEKGKDVELRCDPISGHTALYWYRQSLGQGLEFLIYFQGNSAPDKSGLPSDRFSAERTGGSVSTLTIQRTQQEDSAVYLCASSAPRIGGVWIEQFFGPGTRLTVL.

This chain links TRBV14 with TRBJ2-3; 13 bases align to TRBD2. The CDR3 consists of 19 residues. In germline, CDR1 is SGHDN, CDR2 FVKESK. After removal of 1 base from V and 2 bases from J, the junction contained 9 bases not matched to a gene. The CDR3 DNA reads as TGTGCCAGCAGCCAAGGTAGAACTAGCGGGGGGGCCATCACAGATACGCAGTATTTT. Translation: CASSQGRTSGGAITDTQYF.

This clonotype was seen only a few times. The chain combines TRBV5-1 with TRBJ2-1; unclear D gene. The CDR3 totals 15 residues. V was cut by 0 bases and J by 7 bases, with 14 bases left in between. Germline CDR1 is SGHRS and CDR2 is YFSETQ. The CDR3 is CASSLGVVGLNEQFF. The CDR3 nucleotides read TGCGCCAGCAGCTTGGGGGTCGTTGGTTTGAATGAGCAGTTCTTC. The complete variable domain, with remaining parts taken from reference TRBV5-1 and TRBJ2-1, reads KAGVTQTPRYLIKTRGQQVTLSCSPISGHRSVSWYQQTPGQGLQFLFEYFSETQRNKGNFPGRFSGRQFSNSRSEMNVSTLELGDSALYLCASSLGVVGLNEQFFGPGTRLTVL.

In this sample, this clonotype turned up a few times. The gene calls are TRBV13 and TRBJ2-3, with TRBD2 as a possible D gene (5 bases). This CDR3 has 13 residues. The germline V and J ends were trimmed by 2 bases and 6 bases, with 9 bases remaining between them. Germline V lookup: CDR1 PRHDT, CDR2 FYEKMQ (reference sequence). In nucleotides, the CDR3 is TGTGCCAGCAGCTTACCGGGGAAGGATACGCAGTATTTT. This encodes CASSLPGKDTQYF. The variable domain in full, completed from reference TRBV13 and TRBJ2-3, reads AAGVIQSPRHLIKEKRETATLKCYPIPRHDTVYWYQQGPGQDPQFLISFYEKMQSDKGSIPDRFSAQQFSDYHSELNMSSLELGDSALYFCASSLPGKDTQYFGPGTRLTVL.

This clonotype was detected a few times. A junction boundary mismatches the germline segment, possibly from a read error. This sequence joins TRBV3-1 and TRBJ1-1; D uncertain. This CDR3 has 13 amino acids. CDR1 is LGHDT, CDR2 YNNKEL, per germline (reference sequence). CDR3 coding DNA: TGTGCCAGCAGCCAAGGGGTGGGCGCGGCAGCTTCCTTT. It yields the protein CASSQGVGAAASF.

The chain uses TRBV5-1 and TRBJ1-1; perhaps TRBD1 as D (5 bases). Germline CDR1 is SGHRS and CDR2 is YFSETQ. The CDR3 has 13 amino acids. V was pared by 0 bases and J by 10 bases, with 13 bases between. The CDR3 loop reads CASSLGRDSVAFF. The CDR3 nucleotides are TGCGCCAGCAGCTTGGGACGGGACTCGGTAGCTTTCTTT.

The J gene is TRBJ2-3, the V gene TRBV28; 7 bases agree with TRBD2. This CDR3 region has 15 residues. Trimming removed 5 bases from V and 1 base from J; junction bases left unmatched: 6. Per germline, CDR1 MDHEN and CDR2 SYDVKM. The CDR3 protein is CASSPPGGGTDTQYF. CDR3 in DNA: TGTGCCAGCAGTCCCCCGGGGGGTGGCACAGATACGCAGTATTTT.